A selection of T cell receptor beta chains follows, all from one sample in a study of blood T cell repertoires in COVID-19. Produced via immunoSEQ multiplex PCR; TCRdb's table is partial and in-frame only. The sample comprises about 240,000 clones, over 80% of which are singletons, and more than 1.5% rests with the top ten. Sample: peripheral blood. Every receptor here comes from a man aged 25 to 40 who had recovered from COVID-19. Both conserved end residues are part of each CDR3. D genes are given only for firm matches. Expanded clones are given a class, and other clones once, few, many or no size at all.

D	V	size	J	DNA	CDR3
TRBD2	TRBV5-4	NA	TRBJ2-2	TGTGCCAGCAGTTCCGGGACTAGCGGGGGGCCAAGGGGAACCGGGGAGCTGTTTTTT	CASSSGTSGGPRGTGELFF
TRBD1	TRBV5-1	NA	TRBJ2-2	TGCGCCAGCAGCCTCCGAGGACAGGGTGGCACCGGGGAGCTGTTTTTT	CASSLRGQGGTGELFF
NA	TRBV4-2	NA	TRBJ1-3	TGTGCCAGCAGCTCATCGAGTCTCTCTGGAAACACCATATATTTT	CASSSSSLSGNTIYF
NA	TRBV28	NA	TRBJ1-6	TGTGCCAGCAGTTTATTTCTCGATGGGGGCCTTTATAATTCACCCCTCCACTTT	CASSLFLDGGLYNSPLHF
TRBD1	TRBV14	NA	TRBJ1-1	TGTGCCAGCAGCCAAGTAGGGGGCGGTGAAGCTTTCTTT	CASSQVGGGEAFF
TRBD1	TRBV24-1	few	TRBJ1-2	TGTGCCACCAGTGATTCGGACAGGGCTGGCTACACCTTC	CATSDSDRAGYTF
NA	TRBV18	NA	TRBJ1-4	TGTGCCAGCTCACCAATTCAGACAGGATCAAATGAAAAACTGTTTTTT	CASSPIQTGSNEKLFF
TRBD1	TRBV28	NA	TRBJ1-4	TGTGCCAGCAGTTCACCGACAGGGGAGGGGGAAAAACTGTTTTTT	CASSSPTGEGEKLFF
TRBD2	TRBV4-2	NA	TRBJ2-5	TGTGCCAGCAGCCAAGGAGCTAGCGGGGGAGGGCAAGAGACCCAGTACTTC	CASSQGASGGGQETQYF
TRBD2	TRBV19	NA	TRBJ2-2	TGTGCCAGTACTCCTCTCGGGCAGCGGGGGGGCCGGACCGGGGAGCTGTTTTTT	CASTPLGQRGGRTGELFF
NA	TRBV28	few	TRBJ2-5	TGTGCCAGCAGTTGGTCGATCGGGGACCAAGAGACCCAGTACTTC	CASSWSIGDQETQYF
NA	TRBV10-3	NA	TRBJ1-1	TGTGCCATTAGTACCCAGGGGCTAAGGAACACTGAAGCTTTCTTT	CAISTQGLRNTEAFF
NA	TRBV19	NA	TRBJ1-1	TGTGCCAGTAGTATTCTAGGTCAGAACACTGAAGCTTTCTTT	CASSILGQNTEAFF
TRBD2	TRBV5-8	NA	TRBJ2-7	TGTGCCAGCAGCCCGGGAGGCCTAGGACGCGAGCAGTACTTC	CASSPGGLGREQYF
TRBD1	TRBV24-1	NA	TRBJ2-5	TGTGCCACCAGTCCGGGGGGACAGGGCGAGACCCAGTACTTC	CATSPGGQGETQYF
NA	TRBV6-5	NA	TRBJ1-6	TGTGCCAGCAGTCCCAGGGACTCCTATAATTCACCCCTCCACTTT	CASSPRDSYNSPLHF
NA	TRBV21-1	NA	TRBJ1-4	TGTGCCAGCAGCAAATTCCTCGGGACAGGGAATGAAAAACTGTTTTTT	CASSKFLGTGNEKLFF
NA	TRBV6-6	few	TRBJ2-2	TGTGCCAGCAGTTCCGGACTGGAACCCGGGGAGCTGTTTTTT	CASSSGLEPGELFF
TRBD2	TRBV28	NA	TRBJ2-1	TGTGCCAGCAGCACCTCGGGGGGGTACAATGAGCAGTTCTTC	CASSTSGGYNEQFF
NA	TRBV19	once	TRBJ1-3	TGTGCCAGTACCCCGACAGTCTCTGGAAACACCATATATTTT	CASTPTVSGNTIYF
TRBD1	TRBV10-1	NA	TRBJ2-3	TGCGCCAGCAGTGGAGGGGGCCTTGATACGCAGTATTTT	CASSGGGLDTQYF
NA	TRBV6-1	NA	TRBJ1-5	TGTGCCAGCAGTGAGTCCGGGACGGCTAGCGGTCAGCCCCAGCATTTT	CASSESGTASGQPQHF
NA	TRBV7-9	medium-sized	TRBJ1-6	TGTGCCAGCAGCTCGTACCGGACAGAAATCTATAATTCACCCCTCCACTTT	CASSSYRTEIYNSPLHF
NA	TRBV7-9	once	TRBJ2-1	TGTGCCAGCAGCTTCGACAGAGAGCAGTTCTTC	CASSFDREQFF